The 5 T cell receptor beta chains below were found in one sample sequenced in a study of cytomegalovirus exposure and HLA in healthy donors. Primers included in the PCR were 60 Vbeta and 13 Jbeta primers. Profiling relied on immunoSEQ multiplex PCR, and the TCRdb table lists in-frame clones only, not all of them. Its clone listing holds 150,000 to 200,000 clones. Sequencing was performed on PBMCs. All receptors derive from a man younger than 45 in good health and CMV-seronegative.

The rearrangement uses TRBV7-8 and TRBJ2-3; 8 bases line up with TRBD1. Germline V gene lookup returns CDR1 SGHVS and CDR2 FQNEAQ. The V gene end was trimmed by 8 bases and the J gene end by 4 bases; junction bases not matched to a gene: 5. The length of the CDR3 is 13 residues. CDR3 protein: CASVVQGADTQYF. The CDR3 nucleotides are TGTGCCAGCGTCGTACAGGGGGCAGATACGCAGTATTTT.

The rearrangement joins TRBV18 to TRBJ1-5; 7 bases agree with TRBD1. This CDR3 spans 15 amino acids. Germline values: CDR1 KGHSH, CDR2 LQKENI. V was pared by 6 bases and J by 0 bases, with 5 bases of the junction left unmatched. The CDR3 DNA reads as TGTGCCAGCTCTTCCCAGGGGGATAGCAATCAGCCCCAGCATTTT. It codes for CASSSQGDSNQPQHF.

The CDR3 here is CATSRDKQDGYTF. CDR3 nucleotide sequence: TGTGCCACCAGCAGAGACAAACAGGATGGCTACACCTTC. This rearrangement joins TRBV15 to TRBJ1-2; D is possibly TRBD1 (5 bases). CDR3 length equals 13 residues. Deletions cut 0 bases from V and 6 bases from J, with 8 bases between. The V gene's germline CDR1 is LNHNV and CDR2 YYDKDF (reference sequence).

The V call is TRBV2, the J call TRBJ2-7; TRBD2 might be the D (7 bases). The CDR3 is 13 residues long. Trimming removed 7 bases at V and 5 bases at J, with 15 bases between. The germline V gene encodes CDR1 SNHLY and CDR2 FYNNEI. CDR3 residues: CASTLEGGNEQYF. DNA for the CDR3: TGTGCCAGCACCCTTGAGGGGGGGAACGAGCAGTACTTC.

V is TRBV18 and J is TRBJ2-5, with 8 bases lining up with TRBD1. Trimming cost V 5 bases and J 5 bases; bases outside gene matches: 7. Germline assignment: CDR1 KGHSH and CDR2 LQKENI. The CDR3 covers 14 residues. The CDR3 coding sequence is TGTGCCAGCTCAACGATCAGGGGGCCTGAGACCCAGTACTTC. Protein sequence: CASSTIRGPETQYF.